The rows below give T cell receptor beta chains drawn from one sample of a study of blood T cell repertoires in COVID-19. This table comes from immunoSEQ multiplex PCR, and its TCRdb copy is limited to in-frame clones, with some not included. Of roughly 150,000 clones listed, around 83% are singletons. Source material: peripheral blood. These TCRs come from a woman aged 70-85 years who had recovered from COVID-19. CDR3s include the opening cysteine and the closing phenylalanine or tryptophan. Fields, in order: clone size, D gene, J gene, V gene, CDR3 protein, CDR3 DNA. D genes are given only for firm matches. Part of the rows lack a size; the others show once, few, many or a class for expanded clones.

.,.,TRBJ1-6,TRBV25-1,CASSEWFTDNSPLHF,TGTGCCAGCAGTGAATGGTTTACAGATAATTCACCCCTCCACTTT
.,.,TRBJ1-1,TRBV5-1,CASSDLTGIEAFF,TGCGCCAGCAGCGACCTTACAGGGATTGAAGCTTTCTTT
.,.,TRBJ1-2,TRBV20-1,CSERNNYGYTF,TGCAGCGAGCGGAACAACTATGGCTACACCTTC
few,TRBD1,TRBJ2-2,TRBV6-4,CASSDRLNRGNTGELFF,TGTGCCAGCAGTGACCGGCTGAACAGGGGGAACACCGGGGAGCTGTTTTTT
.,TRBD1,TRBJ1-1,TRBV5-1,CASSSDPQGSGTEAFF,TGCGCCAGCAGCTCGGACCCACAGGGGTCGGGCACTGAAGCTTTCTTT
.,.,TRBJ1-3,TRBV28,CASSFSQGSRGNTIYF,TGTGCCAGCAGTTTTAGCCAGGGTTCCCGTGGAAACACCATATATTTT
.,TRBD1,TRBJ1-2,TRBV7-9,CASSERTGAYGYTF,TGTGCCAGCAGCGAAAGGACAGGGGCCTATGGCTACACCTTC
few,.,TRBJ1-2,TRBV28,CASGSYGYTF,TGTGCCAGCGGGAGCTATGGCTACACCTTC
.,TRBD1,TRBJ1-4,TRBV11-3,CASGDRGNSWKLFF,TGTGCCAGCGGAGACAGGGGCAACTCGTGGAAACTGTTTTTT
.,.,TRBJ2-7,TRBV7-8,CASSFRGQGEQYF,TGTGCCAGCAGCTTTAGAGGTCAGGGCGAGCAGTACTTC
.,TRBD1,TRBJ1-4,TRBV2,CASSDRGGTGGFRFSEKLFF,TGTGCCAGCAGTGATCGGGGAGGGACAGGGGGCTTCAGATTTAGTGAAAAACTGTTTTTT
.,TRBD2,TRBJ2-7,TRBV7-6,CASSLAPTSGAEQYF,TGTGCCAGCAGCTTAGCGCCGACTAGCGGGGCGGAGCAGTACTTC
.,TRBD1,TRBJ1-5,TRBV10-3,CAISASGGSGQPQHF,TGTGCCATCAGTGCATCAGGGGGTTCAGGGCAGCCCCAGCATTTT
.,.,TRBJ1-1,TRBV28,CASSGGGPMNTEAFF,TGTGCCAGCAGTGGGGGGGGACCTATGAACACTGAAGCTTTCTTT
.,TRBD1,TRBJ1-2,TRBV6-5,CASSYSGRGNYGYTF,TGTGCCAGCAGTTACTCTGGCAGGGGGAACTATGGCTACACCTTC
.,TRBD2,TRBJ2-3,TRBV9,CASSVAGGGDTQYF,TGTGCCAGCAGCGTAGCGGGAGGCGGGGATACGCAGTATTTT
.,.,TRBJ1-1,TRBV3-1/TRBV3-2,CASSQGPGGGEAFF,TGTGCCAGCAGCCAAGGGCCCGGGGGAGGTGAAGCTTTCTTT
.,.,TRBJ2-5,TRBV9,CASSPRGATQETQYF,TGTGCCAGCAGTCCCCGTGGAGCGACGCAAGAGACCCAGTACTTC
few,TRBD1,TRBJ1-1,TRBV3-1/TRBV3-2,CASSLRTGRGTEAFF,TGTGCCAGCAGCCTTCGGACAGGGCGCGGCACTGAAGCTTTCTTT
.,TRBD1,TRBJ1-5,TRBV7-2,CASSPVYWDRDQPQHF,TGTGCCAGCAGCCCCGTGTATTGGGACAGGGATCAGCCCCAGCATTTT
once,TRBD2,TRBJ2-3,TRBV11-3,CASSSWGGDTDTQYF,TGTGCCAGCAGCTCTTGGGGGGGGGACACAGATACGCAGTATTTT
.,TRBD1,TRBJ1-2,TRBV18,CASSPRGLWGYTF,TGTGCCAGCTCACCAAGGGGGCTTTGGGGCTACACCTTC
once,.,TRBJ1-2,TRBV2,CASSRSPTVEGYTF,TGTGCCAGCAGCCGGTCCCCGACAGTGGAAGGCTACACCTTC
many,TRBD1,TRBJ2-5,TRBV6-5,CASSYGTGPGETQYF,TGTGCCAGCAGTTACGGGACAGGGCCAGGGGAGACCCAGTACTTC
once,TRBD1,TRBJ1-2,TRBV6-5,CASSRMGQGSYGYTF,TGTGCCAGCAGTCGAATGGGACAGGGTAGCTATGGCTACACCTTC
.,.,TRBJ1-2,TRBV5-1,CASTFSSGVNYGYTF,TGCGCCAGCACCTTCTCCTCAGGGGTGAACTATGGCTACACCTTC
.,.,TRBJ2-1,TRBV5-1,CASSPRPGGVYEQFF,TGCGCCAGCAGCCCCCGGCCCGGGGGTGTCTATGAGCAGTTCTTC
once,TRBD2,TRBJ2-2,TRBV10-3,CAIRGRDGTGELFF,TGTGCCATCAGGGGGAGGGATGGCACCGGGGAGCTGTTTTTT
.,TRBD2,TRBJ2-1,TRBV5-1,CASSLVRTSGGDEQFF,TGCGCCAGCAGCTTGGTTCGGACTAGCGGGGGGGATGAGCAGTTCTTC
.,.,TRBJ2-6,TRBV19,CASSTTGPGANVLTF,TGTGCCAGTAGTACAACAGGGCCTGGGGCCAACGTCCTGACTTTC
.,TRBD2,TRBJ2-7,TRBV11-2,CASSLVSFGLALEQYF,TGTGCCAGCAGCTTAGTCTCGTTCGGACTAGCGCTCGAGCAGTACTTC
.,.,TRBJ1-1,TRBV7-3,CASSWGRENTEAFF,TGTGCCAGCAGCTGGGGGAGGGAGAACACTGAAGCTTTCTTT
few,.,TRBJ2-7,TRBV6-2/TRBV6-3,CASSYGPWEQYF,TGTGCCAGCAGTTACGGGCCTTGGGAGCAGTACTTC
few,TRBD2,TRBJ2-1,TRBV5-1,CASSVTSGRSNEQFF,TGCGCCAGCAGCGTGACTAGCGGGAGGAGCAATGAGCAGTTCTTC
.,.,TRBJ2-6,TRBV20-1,CSASLSGVSGANVLTF,TGCAGTGCTAGTCTATCCGGGGTTTCTGGGGCCAACGTCCTGACTTTC
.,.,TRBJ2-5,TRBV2,CASRGGTGNQETQYF,TGTGCCAGCAGGGGTGGAACAGGGAACCAAGAGACCCAGTACTTC
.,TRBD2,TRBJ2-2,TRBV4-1,CASSQVMTSGGTGELFF,TGCGCCAGCAGCCAAGTTATGACTAGCGGGGGGACCGGGGAGCTGTTTTTT
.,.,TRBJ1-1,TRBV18,CASSPPGGLGTEAFF,TGTGCCAGCTCACCACCAGGGGGTCTTGGCACTGAAGCTTTCTTT
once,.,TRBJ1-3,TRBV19,CASSVEWGPGNTIYF,TGTGCCAGTAGTGTGGAGTGGGGGCCTGGAAACACCATATATTTT
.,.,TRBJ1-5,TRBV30,CAWSTVAGQGPQHF,TGTGCCTGGAGTACCGTGGCAGGCCAGGGGCCCCAGCATTTT
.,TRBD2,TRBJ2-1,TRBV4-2,CASSRRLAGGNNEQFF,TGTGCCAGCAGCCGAAGACTAGCGGGGGGTAACAATGAGCAGTTCTTC
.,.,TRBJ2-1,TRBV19,CASSKAGAYNEQFF,TGTGCCAGTAGTAAGGCAGGGGCCTACAATGAGCAGTTCTTC
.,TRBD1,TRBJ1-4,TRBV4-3,CASSQSPGGGTNEKLFF,TGCGCCAGCAGCCAGTCCCCAGGGGGTGGGACTAATGAAAAACTGTTTTTT
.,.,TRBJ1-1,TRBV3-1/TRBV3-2,CASSQRQMNTEAFF,TGTGCCAGCAGCCAAAGACAGATGAACACTGAAGCTTTCTTT
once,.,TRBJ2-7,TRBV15,CATSPGVHYEQYF,TGTGCCACCAGCCCCGGGGTGCACTACGAGCAGTACTTC
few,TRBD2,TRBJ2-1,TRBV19,CASSIRLAGPYNEQFF,TGTGCCAGTAGTATTAGGCTAGCGGGACCCTACAATGAGCAGTTCTTC
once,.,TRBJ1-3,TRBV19,CASSRGEGGNTIYF,TGTGCCAGTAGCCGCGGGGAAGGTGGAAACACCATATATTTT
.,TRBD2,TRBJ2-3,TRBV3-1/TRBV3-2,CASSGREATQYF,TGTGCCAGCAGCGGCCGGGAGGCTACGCAGTATTTT
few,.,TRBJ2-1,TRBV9,CASSVGLAPLNNEQFF,TGTGCCAGCAGCGTAGGTCTAGCGCCGCTAAACAATGAGCAGTTCTTC
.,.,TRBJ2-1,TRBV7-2,CASGAGPAYNEQFF,TGTGCCAGCGGGGCGGGGCCGGCGTACAATGAGCAGTTCTTC
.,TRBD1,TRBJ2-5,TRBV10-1,CASSQEPGQRWRETQYF,TGCGCCAGCAGCCAAGAACCGGGACAGCGTTGGAGGGAGACCCAGTACTTC